This TCR beta chain came from a study of blood T cell repertoires in COVID-19. This clone was seen more than once but under ten times. Some clones are missing from TCRdb's copy, which holds only in-frame ones; the method was immunoSEQ multiplex PCR. The sample lists around 110,000 clones; around 89% were seen once. In germline, CDR1 is MNHEY, CDR2 SMNVEV (reference sequence). V dropped 6 bases and J dropped 8; count of bases not matched to a gene: 16. The CDR3 is made up of 16 amino acids. Sequencing was carried out using peripheral blood. The sequence was obtained from a middle-aged man with active or convalescent COVID-19. The rearrangement uses TRBV27 and TRBJ1-2; 9 bases are shared with TRBD1. The CDR3 DNA is TGTGCCAGCAGCTTAGAGGGACAGGGAGTCCTGAGCGGCTACACCTTC. Amino acid sequence: CASSLEGQGVLSGYTF.